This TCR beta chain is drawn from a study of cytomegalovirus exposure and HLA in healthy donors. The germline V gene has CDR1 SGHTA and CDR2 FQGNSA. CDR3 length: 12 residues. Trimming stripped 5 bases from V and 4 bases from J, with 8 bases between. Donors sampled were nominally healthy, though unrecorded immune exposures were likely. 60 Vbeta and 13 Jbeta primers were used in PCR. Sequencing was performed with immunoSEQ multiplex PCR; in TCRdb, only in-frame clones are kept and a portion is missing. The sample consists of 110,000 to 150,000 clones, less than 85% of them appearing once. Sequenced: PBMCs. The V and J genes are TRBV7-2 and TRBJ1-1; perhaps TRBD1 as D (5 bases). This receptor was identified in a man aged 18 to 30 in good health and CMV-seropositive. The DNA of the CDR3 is TGTGCCAGCAGCCGGGACTCCACTGAAGCTTTCTTT. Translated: CASSRDSTEAFF.